These T cell receptor beta chains were read from a single sample in a study of blood T cell repertoires in COVID-19. Libraries were prepared by immunoSEQ multiplex PCR; TCRdb keeps only in-frame clonotypes and omits some of them. The top ten clones hold approximately 9.9% of a sample with approximately 97,000 clones, 78% of them seen once. Sequenced material: peripheral blood. These receptor sequences come from a man between 60 and 75 years old with active or convalescent COVID-19. The CDR3 runs from the conserved cysteine through the conserved F or W. The order of the fields is V gene, D gene, clone size, J gene, CDR3 protein, CDR3 DNA. A D gene is named only where the DNA matches it firmly. Size is stated for part of the rows, as once, few or many counts, or as a class when the clone is expanded.

V: TRBV10-3
D: TRBD2
size: .
J: TRBJ2-1
CDR3: CAISTSGAEGNEQFF
DNA: TGTGCCATCAGTACTAGCGGGGCCGAGGGCAATGAGCAGTTCTTC

V: TRBV29-1
D: TRBD2
size: many
J: TRBJ2-1
CDR3: CSVYASGNYNEQFF
DNA: TGCAGCGTTTACGCGAGCGGGAACTACAATGAGCAGTTCTTC

V: TRBV16
D: .
size: .
J: TRBJ2-7
CDR3: CASSPPGYEQYF
DNA: TGTGCCAGCAGCCCCCCAGGATACGAGCAGTACTTC

V: TRBV7-8
D: .
size: .
J: TRBJ1-6
CDR3: CASSLEAHSPLHF
DNA: TGTGCCAGCAGCCTGGAGGCCCATTCACCCCTCCACTTT

V: TRBV25-1
D: .
size: .
J: TRBJ1-3
CDR3: CASSARGPGNTIYF
DNA: TGTGCCAGCAGCGCACGAGGCCCTGGAAACACCATATATTTT

V: TRBV4-1
D: TRBD2
size: .
J: TRBJ2-3
CDR3: CATARGGSPTDTQYF
DNA: TGCGCCACCGCCCGAGGCGGGAGCCCCACAGATACGCAGTATTTT

V: TRBV27
D: .
size: .
J: TRBJ1-6
CDR3: CASRFRGESYNSPLHF
DNA: TGTGCCAGCAGGTTCAGGGGAGAGTCCTATAATTCACCCCTCCACTTT

V: TRBV5-5
D: TRBD1
size: .
J: TRBJ1-1
CDR3: CASSLVWQGAGTEAFF
DNA: TGTGCCAGCAGCTTGGTTTGGCAGGGGGCAGGAACTGAAGCTTTCTTT

V: TRBV5-1
D: .
size: few
J: TRBJ2-2
CDR3: CASSLQGGTGELFF
DNA: TGCGCCAGCAGCTTGCAGGGTGGCACCGGGGAGCTGTTTTTT

V: TRBV15
D: .
size: .
J: TRBJ1-6
CDR3: CATSRDRSTGFSPLHF
DNA: TGTGCCACCAGCAGAGATAGGAGTACAGGGTTTTCACCCCTCCACTTT

V: TRBV10-1
D: .
size: few
J: TRBJ1-1
CDR3: CASSLAGNTEAFF
DNA: TGCGCCAGCAGTCTTGCCGGGAACACTGAAGCTTTCTTT

V: TRBV6-5
D: .
size: .
J: TRBJ2-2
CDR3: CASSFRRGGELFF
DNA: TGTGCCAGCAGTTTCAGGCGGGGTGGGGAGCTGTTTTTT

V: TRBV6-5
D: TRBD1
size: .
J: TRBJ2-1
CDR3: CASQKTGEKGEQFF
DNA: TGTGCCAGCCAAAAGACAGGGGAAAAGGGTGAGCAGTTCTTC

V: TRBV20-1
D: .
size: .
J: TRBJ1-1
CDR3: CSASRGTHTEAFF
DNA: TGCAGTGCTAGTAGAGGAACCCACACTGAAGCTTTCTTT

V: TRBV9
D: .
size: .
J: TRBJ1-2
CDR3: CASSVDPANYGYTF
DNA: TGTGCCAGCAGCGTAGACCCAGCTAACTATGGCTACACCTTC

V: TRBV28
D: TRBD1
size: .
J: TRBJ1-1
CDR3: CASSLTGARAEAFF
DNA: TGTGCCAGCAGTTTAACAGGGGCGCGTGCTGAAGCTTTCTTT

V: TRBV13
D: TRBD2
size: .
J: TRBJ2-3
CDR3: CASSSGGTSGSGDTQYF
DNA: TGTGCCAGCAGCTCCGGGGGGACTAGCGGGAGTGGAGATACGCAGTATTTT

V: TRBV30
D: .
size: .
J: TRBJ1-6
CDR3: CAWSVHSGRQTSPLHF
DNA: TGTGCCTGGAGTGTACATTCCGGGAGGCAAACTTCACCCCTCCACTTT

V: TRBV7-2
D: TRBD1
size: .
J: TRBJ2-1
CDR3: CASSLDGTGPYNEQFF
DNA: TGTGCCAGCAGCCTGGACGGGACAGGCCCTTACAATGAGCAGTTCTTC

V: TRBV27
D: TRBD1
size: many
J: TRBJ1-5
CDR3: CASSPIPGQGGEPQHF
DNA: TGTGCCAGCAGTCCCATACCGGGACAGGGGGGAGAGCCCCAGCATTTT

V: TRBV14
D: .
size: .
J: TRBJ1-1
CDR3: CASSQFGQTEAFF
DNA: TGTGCCAGCAGCCAATTCGGACAGACTGAAGCTTTCTTT

V: TRBV27
D: .
size: .
J: TRBJ1-2
CDR3: CASSLDGRYGYTF
DNA: TGTGCCAGCAGTCTGGACGGGAGATATGGCTACACCTTC

V: TRBV27
D: .
size: .
J: TRBJ2-7
CDR3: CASSLEQNYEQYF
DNA: TGTGCCAGCAGTTTGGAACAGAACTACGAGCAGTACTTC

V: TRBV7-6
D: TRBD1
size: .
J: TRBJ1-4
CDR3: CASSPSGTGGGEKLFF
DNA: TGTGCCAGCAGCCCCTCCGGGACAGGGGGCGGCGAAAAACTGTTTTTT

V: TRBV28
D: .
size: .
J: TRBJ2-7
CDR3: CASSLGGVGSYEQYF
DNA: TGTGCCAGCAGTTTAGGAGGGGTAGGTTCCTACGAGCAGTACTTC

V: TRBV29-1
D: .
size: .
J: TRBJ2-5
CDR3: CSVDRGRRMGQETQYF
DNA: TGCAGCGTTGATAGAGGCAGGAGGATGGGGCAAGAGACCCAGTACTTC

V: TRBV28
D: .
size: .
J: TRBJ2-1
CDR3: CASSLYLPGESSYNEQFF
DNA: TGTGCCAGCAGTTTATACCTCCCCGGGGAAAGCTCCTACAATGAGCAGTTCTTC

V: TRBV4-1
D: .
size: .
J: TRBJ2-1
CDR3: CASSQGGNEQFF
DNA: TGCGCCAGCAGCCAAGGCGGGAATGAGCAGTTCTTC

V: TRBV19
D: TRBD1
size: .
J: TRBJ1-5
CDR3: CASTSDRGPNQPQHF
DNA: TGTGCCAGTACCTCTGACAGGGGGCCCAATCAGCCCCAGCATTTT

V: TRBV6-5
D: TRBD1
size: .
J: TRBJ1-6
CDR3: CASSLARTGGFSPLHF
DNA: TGTGCCAGCAGTTTAGCTCGGACAGGGGGTTTTTCACCCCTCCACTTT

V: TRBV6-5
D: .
size: .
J: TRBJ1-1
CDR3: CASRTAWRGYTEAFF
DNA: TGTGCCAGCAGAACAGCCTGGAGGGGATACACTGAAGCTTTCTTT

V: TRBV19
D: TRBD2
size: .
J: TRBJ2-5
CDR3: CASNPGGETQYF
DNA: TGTGCCAGTAATCCGGGAGGAGAGACCCAGTACTTC

V: TRBV4-3
D: .
size: few
J: TRBJ1-1
CDR3: CASSQGETEAFF
DNA: TGCGCCAGCAGCCAAGGAGAAACTGAAGCTTTCTTT

V: TRBV10-3
D: TRBD2
size: once
J: TRBJ2-7
CDR3: CAISESGTSGTREQYF
DNA: TGTGCCATCAGTGAGTCTGGGACTAGCGGGACGCGGGAGCAGTACTTC

V: TRBV15
D: TRBD2
size: .
J: TRBJ2-1
CDR3: CATSRGAGGAYNEQFF
DNA: TGTGCCACCAGCAGAGGGGCGGGAGGCGCCTACAATGAGCAGTTCTTC

V: TRBV29-1
D: TRBD1
size: few
J: TRBJ1-1
CDR3: CSAETGDLGKAFF
DNA: TGCAGCGCAGAGACAGGGGACCTTGGGAAAGCTTTCTTT

V: TRBV5-1
D: .
size: .
J: TRBJ2-7
CDR3: CASSLARRAEGGDEQYF
DNA: TGCGCCAGCAGCTTGGCCCGCAGGGCGGAGGGAGGTGACGAGCAGTACTTC

V: TRBV28
D: TRBD2
size: .
J: TRBJ2-1
CDR3: CASSLWAGVGRSEQFF
DNA: TGTGCCAGCAGTTTATGGGCGGGAGTTGGCAGGAGTGAGCAGTTCTTC

V: TRBV19
D: .
size: .
J: TRBJ1-4
CDR3: CASKQGSDEKLFF
DNA: TGTGCCAGTAAGCAGGGGAGTGACGAAAAACTGTTTTTT

V: TRBV6-1
D: .
size: .
J: TRBJ1-5
CDR3: CASSDWGGLNQPQHF
DNA: TGTGCCAGCAGTGATTGGGGGGGCTTAAATCAGCCCCAGCATTTT

V: TRBV5-1
D: .
size: .
J: TRBJ2-7
CDR3: CASRKGAGQMSSYEQYF
DNA: TGCGCCAGCAGAAAGGGCGCCGGACAGATGAGCTCCTACGAGCAGTACTTC

V: TRBV5-1
D: .
size: .
J: TRBJ1-4
CDR3: CASSLGRSVATNEKLFF
DNA: TGCGCCAGCAGCTTGGGAAGGAGCGTGGCAACTAATGAAAAACTGTTTTTT

V: TRBV7-9
D: .
size: once
J: TRBJ1-1
CDR3: CASSLRGTENTEAFF
DNA: TGTGCCAGCAGCCTCCGGGGGACGGAGAACACTGAAGCTTTCTTT

V: TRBV24-1
D: TRBD1
size: .
J: TRBJ1-5
CDR3: CATSDRGQGAGPQHF
DNA: TGTGCCACCAGTGACAGGGGGCAAGGCGCGGGGCCCCAGCATTTT

V: TRBV10-3
D: TRBD2
size: .
J: TRBJ2-1
CDR3: CATQAGGPNEQFF
DNA: TGTGCCACCCAAGCGGGAGGGCCGAATGAGCAGTTCTTC

V: TRBV4-1
D: TRBD1
size: few
J: TRBJ1-1
CDR3: CASSQTRGQPKAFF
DNA: TGCGCCAGCAGCCAAACCCGGGGACAGCCCAAAGCTTTCTTT

V: TRBV5-1
D: .
size: few
J: TRBJ1-2
CDR3: CASSFEGRGYTF
DNA: TGCGCCAGCAGCTTCGAGGGTCGGGGCTACACCTTC

V: TRBV28
D: TRBD1
size: many
J: TRBJ2-7
CDR3: CASSTTGTGKGEQYF
DNA: TGTGCCAGCAGTACAACCGGGACAGGGAAAGGCGAGCAGTACTTC

V: TRBV11-3
D: .
size: few
J: TRBJ2-1
CDR3: CASSPRTGRDEQFF
DNA: TGTGCCAGCAGCCCCCGGACAGGGAGGGATGAGCAGTTCTTC

V: TRBV5-4
D: TRBD1
size: .
J: TRBJ2-2
CDR3: CASSLRDRGTGELFF
DNA: TGTGCCAGCAGCTTGCGGGACAGGGGCACCGGGGAGCTGTTTTTT

V: TRBV18
D: TRBD2
size: .
J: TRBJ2-3
CDR3: CASSPPGGTYTDTQYF
DNA: TGTGCCAGCTCACCGCCGGGAGGGACCTACACAGATACGCAGTATTTT

V: TRBV9
D: TRBD2
size: .
J: TRBJ2-1
CDR3: CASSGGGAHNEQFF
DNA: TGCGCCAGCAGCGGGGGGGGCGCCCACAATGAGCAGTTCTTC

V: TRBV11-2
D: TRBD2
size: .
J: TRBJ2-3
CDR3: CASSASGVGLDTQYF
DNA: TGTGCCAGCAGCGCTAGCGGGGTCGGGTTGGATACGCAGTATTTT

V: TRBV20-1
D: TRBD2
size: few
J: TRBJ2-1
CDR3: CSASSVAGDRSSYNEQFF
DNA: TGCAGTGCTAGTTCGGTAGCGGGAGATCGGAGCTCCTACAATGAGCAGTTCTTC

V: TRBV11-2
D: TRBD1
size: once
J: TRBJ1-3
CDR3: CASSSRTQGELSGNTIYF
DNA: TGTGCCAGCAGCTCCAGAACACAGGGGGAACTCTCTGGAAACACCATATATTTT

V: TRBV19
D: TRBD1
size: .
J: TRBJ2-6
CDR3: CASSPRDRVSSGANVLTF
DNA: TGTGCCAGTAGTCCCCGGGACAGGGTGTCCTCTGGGGCCAACGTCCTGACTTTC

V: TRBV21-1
D: .
size: .
J: TRBJ2-1
CDR3: CASSKVGGSSNNEQFF
DNA: TGTGCCAGCAGCAAAGTCGGCGGGAGCTCTAACAATGAGCAGTTCTTC

V: TRBV3-1/TRBV3-2
D: TRBD1
size: .
J: TRBJ1-4
CDR3: CASSGDRGWANEKLFF
DNA: TGTGCCAGCAGCGGAGACAGGGGCTGGGCTAATGAAAAACTGTTTTTT

V: TRBV15
D: .
size: .
J: TRBJ1-5
CDR3: CATSTPEGLARNQPQHF
DNA: TGTGCCACCAGCACACCCGAGGGACTAGCCCGCAATCAGCCCCAGCATTTT

V: TRBV6-1
D: TRBD2
size: .
J: TRBJ2-7
CDR3: CASSEAQSGGLYEQYF
DNA: TGTGCCAGCAGTGAAGCCCAGTCGGGGGGTTTGTACGAGCAGTACTTC